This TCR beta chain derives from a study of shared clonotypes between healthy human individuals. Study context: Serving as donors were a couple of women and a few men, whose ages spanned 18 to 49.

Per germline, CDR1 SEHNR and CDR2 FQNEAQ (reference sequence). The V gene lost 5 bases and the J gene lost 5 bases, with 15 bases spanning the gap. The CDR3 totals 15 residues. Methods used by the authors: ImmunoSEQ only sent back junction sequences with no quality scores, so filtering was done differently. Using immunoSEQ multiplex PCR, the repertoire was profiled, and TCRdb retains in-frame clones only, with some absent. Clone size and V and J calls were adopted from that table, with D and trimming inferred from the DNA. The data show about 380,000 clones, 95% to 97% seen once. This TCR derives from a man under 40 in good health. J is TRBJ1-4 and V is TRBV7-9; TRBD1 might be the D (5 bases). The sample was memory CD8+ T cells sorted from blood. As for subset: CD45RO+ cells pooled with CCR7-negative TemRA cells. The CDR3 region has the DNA TGTGCCAGCAGCCTCGACAGCGGAGGGAATGAAAAACTGTTTTTT. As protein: CASSLDSGGNEKLFF.